The rows below give T cell receptor beta chains drawn from one sample of a study of blood T cell repertoires in COVID-19. The protocol was immunoSEQ multiplex PCR, while the TCRdb copy is restricted to in-frame clones and leaves out a portion. The sample lists 200,000 to 250,000 clones; under 90% were seen once. Sample: peripheral blood. These receptors were obtained from a man older than 75 with acute or convalescent COVID-19. The CDR3 runs from the conserved cysteine through the conserved F or W. Each record gives: V gene, D gene, J gene, clone size, CDR3 DNA, CDR3 protein. D genes are given only for firm matches. Some rows mark clone size as missing; the rest say once, few, many or name a class of expanded clone.

v_gene: TRBV11-2
d_gene: .
j_gene: TRBJ1-4
abundance: few
CDR3nt: TGTGCCAGCAGCCCCAGGGTGGGGAATGAAAAACTGTTTTTT
CDR3aa: CASSPRVGNEKLFF

v_gene: TRBV3-1/TRBV3-2
d_gene: .
j_gene: TRBJ2-5
abundance: .
CDR3nt: TGTGCCAGCACCAGAGACGGACGCCTGCACAGGGAGACCCAGTACTTC
CDR3aa: CASTRDGRLHRETQYF

v_gene: TRBV6-2/TRBV6-3
d_gene: .
j_gene: TRBJ1-1
abundance: few
CDR3nt: TGTGCCAGCAGCCACATTCAGAACACTGAAGCTTTCTTT
CDR3aa: CASSHIQNTEAFF

v_gene: TRBV24-1
d_gene: .
j_gene: TRBJ1-5
abundance: once
CDR3nt: TGTGCCACCAGTGATCCGACAGTCAATCAGCCCCAGCATTTT
CDR3aa: CATSDPTVNQPQHF

v_gene: TRBV14
d_gene: TRBD2
j_gene: TRBJ2-1
abundance: few
CDR3nt: TGTGCCAGCAGCGACCGACTAGCGGGAGTCAATGAGCAGTTCTTC
CDR3aa: CASSDRLAGVNEQFF

v_gene: TRBV9
d_gene: TRBD1
j_gene: TRBJ2-7
abundance: .
CDR3nt: TGTGCCAGCAGCGTGAAGACAGGGGGCTTTGGGGAGCAGTACTTC
CDR3aa: CASSVKTGGFGEQYF

v_gene: TRBV7-7
d_gene: .
j_gene: TRBJ2-1
abundance: .
CDR3nt: TGTGCTAGCAGCTCCGACATTCTCCCGGGGGGCGAGCAGTTCTTC
CDR3aa: CASSSDILPGGEQFF

v_gene: TRBV4-2
d_gene: .
j_gene: TRBJ2-1
abundance: .
CDR3nt: TGTGCCAGCAGCCCCCGAACAGCCCTGAATGAGCAGTTCTTC
CDR3aa: CASSPRTALNEQFF

v_gene: TRBV28
d_gene: TRBD1
j_gene: TRBJ1-6
abundance: .
CDR3nt: TGTGCCAGCAGTTTTCAGGGACAGGGGTATTCACCCCTCCACTTT
CDR3aa: CASSFQGQGYSPLHF

v_gene: TRBV27
d_gene: .
j_gene: TRBJ1-4
abundance: .
CDR3nt: TGTGCCAGCAGACTCAACTACAATAATGAAAAACTGTTTTTT
CDR3aa: CASRLNYNNEKLFF

v_gene: TRBV18
d_gene: TRBD1
j_gene: TRBJ1-2
abundance: .
CDR3nt: TGTGCCAGCTCACATCGACAGGGGGGAGGCTACACCTTC
CDR3aa: CASSHRQGGGYTF

v_gene: TRBV18
d_gene: TRBD1
j_gene: TRBJ1-1
abundance: .
CDR3nt: TGTGCCAGCTCACCCCGACAGGGAGGCCCTGAAGCTTTCTTT
CDR3aa: CASSPRQGGPEAFF

v_gene: TRBV5-4
d_gene: .
j_gene: TRBJ1-2
abundance: .
CDR3nt: TGTGCCAGCAGCTTGGCCTCGACAGCCTATGGCTACACCTTC
CDR3aa: CASSLASTAYGYTF

v_gene: TRBV6-5
d_gene: TRBD2
j_gene: TRBJ2-3
abundance: .
CDR3nt: TGTGCCAGCCTTACTGGACTAGCGGGAGACACGCAGTATTTT
CDR3aa: CASLTGLAGDTQYF

v_gene: TRBV21-1
d_gene: .
j_gene: TRBJ2-1
abundance: .
CDR3nt: TGTGCCAGCAGCAAACGGGGGATAGCGGGAGTTATGAATGAGCAGTTCTTC
CDR3aa: CASSKRGIAGVMNEQFF

v_gene: TRBV4-2
d_gene: .
j_gene: TRBJ2-7
abundance: once
CDR3nt: TGTGCCAGCAGCCCTCCTCGAGCGCGCTCCTACGAGCAGTACTTC
CDR3aa: CASSPPRARSYEQYF

v_gene: TRBV6-4
d_gene: .
j_gene: TRBJ1-1
abundance: few
CDR3nt: TGTGCCAGCAGCAGTTGGGCAGGGGAGGCTTTCTTT
CDR3aa: CASSSWAGEAFF

v_gene: TRBV24-1
d_gene: .
j_gene: TRBJ2-5
abundance: .
CDR3nt: TGTGCCACCAGTGATTCCCCCAGAGAGACCCAGTACTTC
CDR3aa: CATSDSPRETQYF

v_gene: TRBV7-2
d_gene: .
j_gene: TRBJ1-3
abundance: .
CDR3nt: TGTGCCAGCAGCTTAGGCAGGGGTGACACCATATATTTT
CDR3aa: CASSLGRGDTIYF

v_gene: TRBV6-5
d_gene: TRBD1
j_gene: TRBJ2-1
abundance: .
CDR3nt: TGTGCCACCGGTCAAGGGGACAGGGGCTTTACAGTCTTC
CDR3aa: CATGQGDRGFTVF

v_gene: TRBV7-9
d_gene: TRBD1
j_gene: TRBJ1-1
abundance: .
CDR3nt: TGTGCCAGCAGCCTCGGGACAGGGGTGACTGAAGCTTTCTTT
CDR3aa: CASSLGTGVTEAFF

v_gene: TRBV7-8
d_gene: TRBD2
j_gene: TRBJ2-5
abundance: .
CDR3nt: TGTGCCAGCAGCTTAGTGGCTAGCGGTGGAGAGACCCAGTACTTC
CDR3aa: CASSLVASGGETQYF

v_gene: TRBV7-9
d_gene: TRBD1
j_gene: TRBJ1-5
abundance: once
CDR3nt: TGTGCCAGCAGCCTGGGACAGGTGAATCAGCCCCAGCATTTT
CDR3aa: CASSLGQVNQPQHF

v_gene: TRBV29-1
d_gene: .
j_gene: TRBJ2-3
abundance: .
CDR3nt: TGCAGCGCCGAACGGGGTTCAGATACGCAGTATTTT
CDR3aa: CSAERGSDTQYF

v_gene: TRBV11-3
d_gene: TRBD2
j_gene: TRBJ2-3
abundance: .
CDR3nt: TGTGCCAGCAGCCAGCGGACTAGCGGGAGGGGTGATACGCAGTATTTT
CDR3aa: CASSQRTSGRGDTQYF

v_gene: TRBV19
d_gene: TRBD1
j_gene: TRBJ2-3
abundance: .
CDR3nt: TGTGCCAGTTCTGACAGGGCAAGCGATACGCAGTATTTT
CDR3aa: CASSDRASDTQYF

v_gene: TRBV11-3
d_gene: .
j_gene: TRBJ2-3
abundance: .
CDR3nt: TGTGCCAGCAGCTTAGCCGGAGGGGTGGGTACAGATACGCAGTATTTT
CDR3aa: CASSLAGGVGTDTQYF

v_gene: TRBV30
d_gene: .
j_gene: TRBJ1-2
abundance: .
CDR3nt: TGTGCCTGGAATAAGGGGACTAACTATGGCTACACCTTC
CDR3aa: CAWNKGTNYGYTF

v_gene: TRBV11-3
d_gene: .
j_gene: TRBJ1-2
abundance: .
CDR3nt: TGTGCCAGCAGCCCAGGATACAGTGACCGTAACTATGGCTACACCTTC
CDR3aa: CASSPGYSDRNYGYTF

v_gene: TRBV5-1
d_gene: .
j_gene: TRBJ2-5
abundance: once
CDR3nt: TGCGCCAGCAGCTTTAATAGCGGTAAACAGACCCAGTACTTC
CDR3aa: CASSFNSGKQTQYF

v_gene: TRBV6-5
d_gene: TRBD1
j_gene: TRBJ1-6
abundance: .
CDR3nt: TGTGCCCTACGGGACAGGGCTGATTCACCCCTCCACTTT
CDR3aa: CALRDRADSPLHF

v_gene: TRBV6-5
d_gene: TRBD1
j_gene: TRBJ2-7
abundance: .
CDR3nt: TGTGCCAGCAGCACGACAGGGGGCGAAGCCTACGAGCAGTACTTC
CDR3aa: CASSTTGGEAYEQYF

v_gene: TRBV2
d_gene: .
j_gene: TRBJ1-1
abundance: .
CDR3nt: TGTGCCAGCAGTGGTCAAACAGGGAACACTGAAGCTTTCTTT
CDR3aa: CASSGQTGNTEAFF

v_gene: TRBV30
d_gene: TRBD2
j_gene: TRBJ2-1
abundance: .
CDR3nt: TGTGCCTGGAGTGCGCGAATTAGGACTAGCGGGGCCAATGAGCAGTTCTTC
CDR3aa: CAWSARIRTSGANEQFF

v_gene: TRBV7-3
d_gene: TRBD2
j_gene: TRBJ2-3
abundance: .
CDR3nt: TGTGCCAGCAGCCCTTCCGGGACTACTTTCGCAGATACGCAGTATTTT
CDR3aa: CASSPSGTTFADTQYF

v_gene: TRBV29-1
d_gene: .
j_gene: TRBJ1-3
abundance: .
CDR3nt: TGCAGCGTTGGGTTCCAGGGGGGAAACACCATATATTTT
CDR3aa: CSVGFQGGNTIYF

v_gene: TRBV9
d_gene: TRBD2
j_gene: TRBJ2-4
abundance: .
CDR3nt: TGTGCCAGCAGCGCCGGACTAGCGGGAGTTCAGATTCAGTACTTC
CDR3aa: CASSAGLAGVQIQYF

v_gene: TRBV6-5
d_gene: TRBD1
j_gene: TRBJ2-7
abundance: .
CDR3nt: TGTGCCAGCAGATCGACAGGGTTCTCCTACGAGCAGTACTTC
CDR3aa: CASRSTGFSYEQYF

v_gene: TRBV10-3
d_gene: .
j_gene: TRBJ1-2
abundance: once
CDR3nt: TGTGCCATCAGTGAGTCGGGGCGGGATGGCGGCTACACCTTC
CDR3aa: CAISESGRDGGYTF

v_gene: TRBV27
d_gene: TRBD2
j_gene: TRBJ2-3
abundance: .
CDR3nt: TGTGCCAGCAGTTCCTTAGCGGGAAGGAGCACAGATACGCAGTATTTT
CDR3aa: CASSSLAGRSTDTQYF

v_gene: TRBV6-5
d_gene: TRBD2
j_gene: TRBJ2-5
abundance: .
CDR3nt: TGTGCCAGCACCTCAGGGCGGGAGAGGGGAGAGACCCAGTACTTC
CDR3aa: CASTSGRERGETQYF

v_gene: TRBV6-2/TRBV6-3
d_gene: TRBD2
j_gene: TRBJ2-5
abundance: .
CDR3nt: TGTGCCAGCAGTCCCCCCCTGGCGGGAGGTGGCCAGTACTTC
CDR3aa: CASSPPLAGGGQYF